This TCR beta chain was captured in a study of neoadjuvant anti-PD-1 for oral cavity cancer (dated by TCRdb to the early 2020s). At the level of the whole study: Before undergoing curative-intent surgical resection, most patients got three to four biweekly nivolumab doses at 3 mg/kg. The parent correlative cohort had about eleven patients and a response rate of approximately 30%. Patients with complete response, partial response or stable disease by RECIST 1.1 were defined as responders, whereas patients with progression were defined as non-responders. Patients who did not progress were given a fourth nivolumab dose at about day 43 and had definitive surgical resection on days 50-56. General conclusions and limits of the study: Only three patients per response group were included in the TCR analyses, and larger cohorts for validation were called for by the authors. A higher pretreatment blood Treg/Th17 ratio correlated with both higher pretreatment blood TCRbeta clonality and lower post-treatment tumor TCRbeta clonality. After neoadjuvant nivolumab, significantly higher T cell clonality (Gini index) was found within PBMCs in non-responders than in responders.

V is pruned by 7 bases and J by 4 bases, leaving 9 bases of the junction without a gene match. Per the germline V gene, MNHNS is the CDR1 and SASEGT is the CDR2. Including the terminal cysteine and phenylalanine, the CDR3 comprises 14 residues. Just CDR3 DNA is preserved here, 42 bases in frame from base 1. A few counts support this clone. The specificity of this receptor is unknown. Base qualities are not at hand, and no much larger clone is one base apart. Explained via the paper, the time point label denotes: before neoadjuvant nivolumab. The patients had newly diagnosed stage II-IVA oral cavity squamous cell carcinoma and had not received any prior systemic or radiation treatment. The cohort was made up of patients with locally advanced, HPV-negative oral cavity squamous cell carcinoma. No culture maintenance or expansion was done, as the peripheral blood mononuclear cells went straight to analysis. Samples were obtained from a longitudinal correlative study of a single-arm phase II trial of neoadjuvant nivolumab in oral cavity squamous cell carcinoma. Genomic DNA-based TCRbeta sequencing was performed on subject-matched pre- and post-treatment PBMCs and tumors from three responders and three non-responders. Peripheral blood mononuclear cells were collected once before nivolumab treatment and again after treatment, at the time of surgery. The Maxwell RSC DNA from Cells kit was used to isolate genomic DNA from PBMCs.

For deep sequencing, each PBMC sample was run in six replicates, with libraries mostly built from around 500 ng of input genomic DNA. Following the manufacturer's instructions, the team built TCRbeta libraries using the immunoSEQ hsTCRbeta kit. Sequencing of the completed libraries took place using an Illumina NovaSeq 6000 S4 flow cell after they had been pooled to approximately 3 nM. As for how the authors treated the data: Raw data preprocessing and quality control were performed with the immunoSEQ Analyzer. The analysis was limited to productive rearrangements, and each clonotype was defined by a unique CDR3 amino acid sequence. Repertoire clonality was estimated as the Gini-Simpson index, which was calculated using the R package tcR. Student's t test was used to compare Gini indices, while Pearson correlation assessed associations with tumor size change. TCRdb took this table from immuneACCESS and kept in-frame rearrangements with V and J called. Such tables lack part of the clones; where checked against another copy, unresolved V genes explain under half of the gap, and the rest is unexplained. The DNA gave D and trimming, while V, J and clone size come from that table. In this sample the table shows about 72,000 clones, more than 70% of which occur a single time. The ten biggest clones cover around 3.2% of the sample.

The material sequenced was PBMCs, taken before nivolumab (anti-PD-1) treatment. The clonotype originates from a person between 35 and 79 years old with oral cavity squamous cell carcinoma. Recombination connected TRBV6-1 to TRBJ1-2; a stretch of 7 junction bases matches TRBD1. The CDR3 corresponds to CASIPTGQVYGYTF. The bases read TGTGCCAGCATCCCTACTGGACAGGTCTATGGCTACACCTTC.